This TCR beta chain is drawn from a study of cytomegalovirus exposure and HLA in healthy donors. In this sample, this clone turned up once. Its antigen is currently unknown. This CDR3 is 11 amino acids long. Per germline, CDR1 MDHEN and CDR2 SYDVKM. The V and J ends lost 6 bases and 5 bases respectively, with 7 bases between them. Use of 60 Vbeta and 13 Jbeta primers characterized the PCR. Only in-frame clones appear in the TCRdb table, and some are missing; sequencing was by immunoSEQ multiplex PCR. Of 200,000 to 250,000 clones in the sample, approximately 79% were seen once. Study conclusions and caveats: It has been reported that TCR beta sequences accurately predicted the HLA-A and HLA-B alleles of most subjects.

Sequencing was carried out using PBMCs. The rearrangement links TRBV28 to TRBJ1-1; D not certain. The TCR was taken from a man in his fifties or sixties in good health and CMV-seronegative. Here the CDR3 DNA reads TGTGCCAGCAGCCCCAGGACTGAAGCTTTCTTT. It encodes CASSPRTEAFF.